Listed below are T cell receptor beta chains from one sample, sequenced in a study of Graves' ophthalmopathy and Graves' hyperthyroidism. MiXCR, applied by TCRdb to the multiplex PCR reads, yields one record per CDR3 protein. The table includes 24,000 or so distinct CDR3 sequences, 45% to 60% detected once. The sequenced sample was peripheral blood. These receptors were obtained from an adult woman with stable Graves' hyperthyroidism. The CDR3 runs from the conserved cysteine through the conserved F or W. D genes are given only for firm matches. Expanded clones get a size class; other rows say once, few or many, or leave the size out.

size: medium-sized
J: TRBJ2-1
D: TRBD1
V: TRBV9
CDR3: CASSALGQGVNEQFF
DNA: TGTGCCAGCAGCGCCCTAGGACAGGGCGTTAATGAGCAGTTCTTC

size: NA
J: TRBJ2-7
D: NA
V: TRBV5-4
CDR3: CASSLGAGPSGEQYF
DNA: TGTGCCAGCAGCTTGGGGGCGGGACCCTCCGGCGAGCAGTACTTC

size: many
J: TRBJ2-1
D: NA
V: TRBV19
CDR3: CASTSRGGGAAYNEQFF
DNA: TGTGCCAGTACCTCAAGGGGGGGCGGAGCAGCCTACAATGAGCAGTTCTTC

size: NA
J: TRBJ2-7
D: NA
V: TRBV13
CDR3: CASSLVGGGVYEQYF
DNA: TGTGCCAGCAGCTTAGTTGGAGGGGGCGTCTACGAGCAGTACTTC

size: NA
J: TRBJ2-5
D: NA
V: TRBV9
CDR3: CASGGTLGQETQYF
DNA: TGTGCCAGCGGGGGGACCCTGGGCCAAGAGACCCAGTACTTC

size: many
J: TRBJ1-5
D: NA
V: TRBV12-3/TRBV12-4
CDR3: CASSSPVGQPQHF
DNA: TGTGCCAGCAGTTCCCCGGTAGGACAGCCCCAGCATTTT

size: many
J: TRBJ2-2
D: NA
V: TRBV12-3/TRBV12-4
CDR3: CASSLSSEGILWNAGELFF
DNA: TGTGCCAGCAGTCTTTCCAGTGAGGGAATTCTTTGGAATGCCGGGGAGCTGTTTTTT

size: NA
J: TRBJ1-6
D: NA
V: TRBV19
CDR3: CASANSRGTYNSPLHF
DNA: TGTGCCAGCGCTAACTCCCGGGGAACTTATAATTCACCCCTCCACTTT

size: medium-sized
J: TRBJ2-7
D: TRBD2
V: TRBV19
CDR3: CASSMSSGSPYEQYF
DNA: TGTGCCAGTAGTATGTCTAGCGGGAGCCCCTACGAGCAGTACTTC

size: many
J: TRBJ1-5
D: TRBD1
V: TRBV7-8
CDR3: CASSLAGGGNQPQHF
DNA: TGTGCCAGCAGCTTAGCAGGGGGCGGCAATCAGCCCCAGCATTTT

size: many
J: TRBJ1-1
D: NA
V: TRBV28
CDR3: CASSFPQRGTEAFF
DNA: TGTGCCAGCAGTTTTCCACAGCGAGGTACTGAAGCTTTCTTT

size: NA
J: TRBJ1-6
D: NA
V: TRBV20-1
CDR3: CSAPLPDRTNSPLHF
DNA: TGCAGTGCCCCATTACCCGACAGGACGAATTCACCCCTCCACTTT

size: medium-sized
J: TRBJ2-7
D: NA
V: TRBV9
CDR3: CASSVGLTTGNEQYF
DNA: TGTGCCAGCAGCGTAGGCCTGACTACAGGGAACGAGCAGTACTTC

size: many
J: TRBJ2-5
D: TRBD1
V: TRBV6-5
CDR3: CATAGQGARGRDGETQYF
DNA: TGTGCCACCGCAGGACAGGGGGCCCGTGGGCGGGATGGGGAGACCCAGTACTTC

size: NA
J: TRBJ2-3
D: TRBD2
V: TRBV6-5
CDR3: CASTKLAANTDTQYF
DNA: TGTGCAAGCACTAAACTAGCGGCTAACACAGATACGCAGTATTTT

size: medium-sized
J: TRBJ2-1
D: NA
V: TRBV2
CDR3: CAVARPSYNEQFF
DNA: TGTGCCGTTGCGCGCCCCTCCTACAATGAGCAGTTCTTC

size: NA
J: TRBJ2-2
D: NA
V: TRBV6-6
CDR3: CASSGPPRGTGELFF
DNA: TGTGCCAGCTCAGGTCCTCCGCGAGGCACCGGGGAGCTGTTTTTT

size: NA
J: TRBJ2-7
D: NA
V: TRBV28
CDR3: CASSPRTSNYGQYF
DNA: TGTGCCAGCAGCCCGAGGACCAGCAACTACGGGCAGTACTTC

size: NA
J: TRBJ1-2
D: NA
V: TRBV15
CDR3: CATSRDPGTNYGYTF
DNA: TGTGCCACCAGCAGAGATCCCGGGACCAACTATGGCTACACCTTC

size: many
J: TRBJ2-1
D: TRBD2
V: TRBV6-4
CDR3: CASSAEAGGRNEQFF
DNA: TGTGCCAGCAGTGCGGAGGCGGGAGGTAGGAATGAGCAGTTCTTC

size: few
J: TRBJ2-3
D: NA
V: TRBV7-8
CDR3: CASSPDWTSTDTQYF
DNA: TGTGCCAGCAGCCCGGACTGGACTAGCACAGATACGCAGTATTTT

size: many
J: TRBJ2-1
D: TRBD2
V: TRBV5-8
CDR3: CASSLPSGNEQFF
DNA: TGTGCCAGCAGCTTACCTAGCGGTAATGAGCAGTTCTTC

size: many
J: TRBJ2-3
D: TRBD2
V: TRBV5-8
CDR3: CASSLVGLAGGLGSTADTQYF
DNA: TGTGCCAGCAGCTTGGTTGGGCTAGCGGGAGGGCTGGGATCAACCGCAGATACGCAGTATTTT

size: NA
J: TRBJ1-5
D: NA
V: TRBV2
CDR3: CASSDQVGTQPQHF
DNA: TGTGCCAGCAGTGACCAGGTGGGGACTCAGCCCCAGCATTTT

size: few
J: TRBJ2-3
D: NA
V: TRBV9
CDR3: CASSVVASDTDTQYF
DNA: TGTGCCAGCAGCGTAGTGGCTAGCGACACAGATACGCAGTATTTT

size: many
J: TRBJ1-1
D: TRBD1
V: TRBV4-1
CDR3: CASSQDMAGGSGTEAFF
DNA: TGCGCCAGCAGCCAAGATATGGCAGGGGGATCGGGTACTGAAGCTTTCTTT

size: NA
J: TRBJ2-6
D: NA
V: TRBV4-2
CDR3: CASSPDSLLRANVLTF
DNA: TGTGCCAGCAGCCCCGACTCTCTACTGAGGGCCAACGTCCTGACTTTC

size: medium-sized
J: TRBJ1-1
D: NA
V: TRBV7-9
CDR3: CASSLRGEEAFF
DNA: TGTGCCAGCAGCTTAAGGGGCGAAGAAGCTTTCTTT

size: many
J: TRBJ2-7
D: TRBD1
V: TRBV5-5
CDR3: CASSLGQGSYEQYF
DNA: TGTGCCAGCAGCTTGGGACAGGGATCCTACGAGCAGTACTTC

size: NA
J: TRBJ2-1
D: NA
V: TRBV2
CDR3: CASSLGLSEQFF
DNA: TGTGCCAGCAGTCTCGGACTAAGTGAGCAGTTCTTC

size: many
J: TRBJ1-3
D: NA
V: TRBV5-1
CDR3: CASSSGSGNTIYF
DNA: TGCGCCAGCAGCTCGGGGTCCGGAAACACCATATATTTT

size: medium-sized
J: TRBJ1-3
D: NA
V: TRBV24-1
CDR3: CATSDGVSGNTIYF
DNA: TGTGCCACCAGTGACGGGGTTTCGGGAAACACCATATATTTT

size: NA
J: TRBJ1-2
D: TRBD1
V: TRBV20-1
CDR3: CSARKTGAGYTF
DNA: TGCAGTGCTAGAAAAACAGGGGCCGGCTACACCTTC

size: many
J: TRBJ1-5
D: NA
V: TRBV28
CDR3: CASSPSRLGNQPQHF
DNA: TGTGCCAGCAGTCCGTCTCGCTTGGGCAATCAGCCCCAGCATTTT

size: NA
J: TRBJ2-1
D: TRBD2
V: TRBV20-1
CDR3: CSAPGLAGGFNNEQFF
DNA: TGCAGTGCCCCGGGACTAGCGGGAGGTTTCAACAATGAGCAGTTCTTC

size: NA
J: TRBJ1-3
D: NA
V: TRBV12-3/TRBV12-4
CDR3: CASTPPLSGNTIYF
DNA: TGTGCCAGCACGCCCCCCCTCTCTGGAAACACCATATATTTT

size: NA
J: TRBJ2-2
D: NA
V: TRBV24-1
CDR3: CATSPDRATGELFF
DNA: TGTGCCACCAGCCCGGACAGAGCCACCGGGGAGCTGTTTTTT

size: NA
J: TRBJ2-1
D: NA
V: TRBV12-3/TRBV12-4
CDR3: CASSFAAVYNEQFF
DNA: TGTGCCAGCAGTTTCGCAGCGGTTTACAATGAGCAGTTCTTC

size: many
J: TRBJ2-3
D: NA
V: TRBV12-3/TRBV12-4
CDR3: CANSRGGDTQYF
DNA: TGTGCCAACAGTAGGGGTGGAGATACGCAGTATTTT

size: many
J: TRBJ2-7
D: TRBD2
V: TRBV6-2/TRBV6-3
CDR3: CASSPRLAGDEQYF
DNA: TGTGCCAGCTCTCCTAGGCTAGCGGGAGACGAGCAGTACTTC